These T cell receptor beta chains were read from a single sample in a study of response to subunit inactivated influenza vaccine. TCRdb used MiXCR to reprocess the RT-PCR reads, holding one entry per CDR3 protein. This sample has 150,000 to 200,000 distinct CDR3 sequences, with more than 10% found just once. This sample was also put to use in a study of T cells expressing NK-cell markers.

This material consisted of CD8+ T cells sorted from PBMCs, taken about 11 days after vaccination. The receptor set was obtained from a man aged 45-65 years who received an inactivated influenza vaccine. CDR3s include the opening cysteine and the closing phenylalanine or tryptophan. The size of a clone is reported for some rows only, either as once, few or many, or as a class for expanded clones.

j_call clone_size v_call cdr3_aa
TRBJ2-7 - TRBV27 CASSLGGPLGEQYF
TRBJ2-7 - TRBV2 CASSESAGRGYEQYF
TRBJ2-5 - TRBV7-9 CASSLAQSRTETQYF
TRBJ2-2 many TRBV12-3/TRBV12-4 CASSSNGGELFF
TRBJ2-3 - TRBV4-3 CASSQSSGRWADTQYF
TRBJ2-1 - TRBV27 CASSWVGSGEQFF
TRBJ2-7 few TRBV6-2/TRBV6-3 CASSYYRTYEQYF
TRBJ2-1 few TRBV2 CASTPERPPSYNEQFF
TRBJ2-4 - TRBV2 CASIPRSIAKNIQYF
TRBJ2-7 many TRBV29-1 CSVGGYSAYEQYF
TRBJ1-1 few TRBV12-3/TRBV12-4 CASSTGVGGNTEAFF
TRBJ1-6 - TRBV7-2 CASSYRRGLSYNSPLHF
TRBJ2-7 many TRBV4-2 CASSQEVAGVYEQYF
TRBJ2-6 few TRBV15 CATSGPSPTGFSGANVLTF
TRBJ2-3 - TRBV15 CATSRDVQRGYTDTQYF
TRBJ2-7 few TRBV14 CASSQLYEQYF
TRBJ2-1 - TRBV7-9 CASRNPNRGYGDEQFF
TRBJ2-5 - TRBV11-2 CASSLGGDTGWDPKTQYF
TRBJ2-3 - TRBV2 CASSHPDSTDTQYF
TRBJ1-6 few TRBV7-8 CASSLESDYHSPLHF
TRBJ1-1 few TRBV5-1 CASSLGAGSGTEAFF
TRBJ2-1 - TRBV6-2/TRBV6-3 CASSYNLVADEQFF
TRBJ2-1 - TRBV10-3 CAIRRQGENEQFF
TRBJ2-3 - TRBV28 CASIAGGIAPTDTQYF
TRBJ1-2 many TRBV5-1 CASTDDYGYTF
TRBJ1-1 few TRBV4-3 CASSQERGAERLAFF
TRBJ2-1 many TRBV18 CASSPASGTYNEQFF
TRBJ2-7 - TRBV6-5 CASSYLSRRQGDNYEQYF
TRBJ2-5 - TRBV13 CASSAVGERESPQETQYF
TRBJ2-5 - TRBV7-9 CASSLIFTGQETQYF
TRBJ2-7 - TRBV6-5 CASSYSGLTSYEQYF
TRBJ2-2 - TRBV10-1 CASSDTLNTGELFF
TRBJ2-7 - TRBV2 CASSEGPLVSYEQYF
TRBJ1-1 many TRBV20-1 CSARDPDQLEAFF
TRBJ2-3 many TRBV19 CASSMGAGLTDTQYF
TRBJ2-1 - TRBV15 CATSRDPSEGDEQFF
TRBJ2-7 - TRBV11-2 CASSFQGAGEQYF
TRBJ2-4 many TRBV29-1 CSVVTENIQYF
TRBJ2-3 - TRBV11-2 CASSLGGPADTQYF
TRBJ1-5 few TRBV11-2 CASSLEGGQAQPQHF
TRBJ2-4 few TRBV5-6 CASSLAAGSRGNIQYF
TRBJ2-7 many TRBV7-9 CASSLSKHEQYF
TRBJ2-7 - TRBV4-1 CASSQGISYEQYF
TRBJ2-7 many TRBV29-1 CSVLLGIYEQYF
TRBJ2-7 many TRBV7-9 CASSLDGGNAYEQYF